This TCR beta chain came from a study of blood T cell repertoires in COVID-19. Overall study context: COVID-19 samples from acute and convalescent phases originated in the United States, Italy and Spain. The analysed material was cDNA or gDNA that came from T cells, B-cell-depleted T cells, or PBMCs.

The CDR3 contains 15 residues. CDR1 and CDR2 (germline): LNHNV, YYDKDF (reference sequence). The V end lost 5 bases, the J end lost 14 bases, and 22 bases lay between the germline ends. TCRdb's table, derived via immunoSEQ multiplex PCR, lists solely in-frame clones and lacks some. This table has 150,000 to 200,000 clones, 87% appearing once. This sequence joins TRBV15 and TRBJ1-6, with a tentative D call TRBD1 (6 bases). This clonotype was sampled from a man between 40 and 49 years old with active or convalescent COVID-19. Sample: peripheral blood. The CDR3 nucleotides read TGTGCCACCAGCCCCGGGTCCGAGGAGGGGGGGACCCTCCACTTT. It encodes CATSPGSEEGGTLHF.